The entry that follows covers one TCR beta chain sequence. No DNA is given; TCRdb re-called the 5' RACE reads and lists each CDR3 protein once. The listing contains a few hundred thousand distinct CDR3 sequences. Germline V CDR1 and CDR2: LNHDA, SQIVND (reference sequence). The length of the CDR3 is 13 residues. The sample is drawn from a study of monozygotic twins with inflammatory bowel disease. The sequenced sample consisted of blood. This TCR was sampled from a human donor with ulcerative colitis or Crohn's disease, or a healthy co-twin of an affected twin (not recorded which). The V call is TRBV19, the J call TRBJ2-2. The CDR3 here is CASSLSSGGELFF. Together with reference TRBV19 and TRBJ2-2, the CDR3 gives the full variable domain: DGGITQSPKYLFRKEGQNVTLSCEQNLNHDAMYWYRQDPGQGLRLIYYSQIVNDFQKGDIAEGYSVSREKKESFPLTVTSAQKNPTAFYLCASSLSSGGELFFGEGSRLTVL.